The 24 T cell receptor beta chains below all came from one sample that was sequenced in a study of blood T cell repertoires in COVID-19. Sequencing was performed with immunoSEQ multiplex PCR; in TCRdb, only in-frame clones are kept and a portion is missing. The repertoire holds 190,000 or so clones, with 90% as singletons. The material sequenced was peripheral blood. The receptors originated from a man aged 50-60 years with acute or convalescent COVID-19.

The chain has TRBV6-5 and TRBJ1-2, with 9 bases aligning to TRBD1. This CDR3 comprises 13 residues. Per the germline V gene, CDR1 is MNHEY and CDR2 is SVGAGI. CDR3 region: CATRDRALDGYTF. The CDR3 nucleotides are TGTGCGACCCGGGACAGGGCGTTGGATGGCTACACCTTC.

V and J are TRBV5-5 and TRBJ1-2; TRBD1 aligns across 10 bases. Germline V CDR1 and CDR2: SGHKS, YYEKEE (reference sequence). After removal of 0 bases from V and 7 bases from J, the junction contained 12 bases not matched to a gene. This CDR3 has 17 residues. CDR3 in amino acids: CASSLGLLTGGIGGYTF. The DNA for the CDR3 is TGTGCCAGCAGCTTGGGTCTGTTGACAGGGGGCATAGGTGGCTACACCTTC.

This clone was found once. The V call is TRBV3-1 (or the pseudogene TRBV3-2), the J call TRBJ1-5; D ambiguous. This CDR3 region has 14 residues. The V end was cut by 0 bases, the J end by 7 bases, with 10 bases between. CDR1 and CDR2 from the germline V gene are LGHDT and YNNKEL (reference sequence). CDR3 sequence reads: CASSQDRIGQPQHF. The CDR3 DNA reads TGTGCCAGCAGCCAAGACAGGATCGGACAGCCCCAGCATTTT.

This clone was seen a single time. The chain joins TRBV28 to TRBJ1-2; D is possibly TRBD1 (6 bases). The CDR3 totals 13 residues. Germline V gene sequence: CDR1 MDHEN, CDR2 SYDVKM. V was clipped by 3 bases and J by 5 bases, with 10 bases between them. The CDR3 loop reads CASSLRGAYGYTF. The CDR3, as DNA: TGTGCCAGCAGTTTGCGGGGGGCATATGGCTACACCTTC.

The V and J genes are TRBV27 and TRBJ1-1, with 8 bases fitting TRBD1. The V and J ends lost 6 bases and 0 bases, in that order; junction bases with no gene match: 3. The CDR3 runs 14 residues. Per germline, CDR1 MNHEY and CDR2 SMNVEV (reference sequence). CDR3 in amino acids: CASSPGQVNTEAFF. The CDR3 region has the DNA TGTGCCAGCAGCCCGGGACAGGTGAACACTGAAGCTTTCTTT.

This rearrangement joins TRBV10-3 to TRBJ1-3; D is unclear. Germline V CDR1 and CDR2: ENHRY, SYGVKD. The CDR3 has 13 amino acids. Trimming left V 0 bases short and J 8 bases short, with 8 bases between. The CDR3 DNA reads as TGTGCCATCAGTGAGTCGAAAGGAGACACCATATATTTT. Its protein is CAISESKGDTIYF.

J is TRBJ2-7 and V is TRBV19, with a tentative D call TRBD1 (6 bases). The germline V and J ends were trimmed by 1 base and 0 bases, with 10 bases remaining between them. The CDR3 covers 15 residues. CDR1 and CDR2 (germline): LNHDA, SQIVND (reference sequence). The CDR3 DNA is TGTGCCAGTAGTATAGGGGAAGGGGGCTCCTACGAGCAGTACTTC. The encoded protein is CASSIGEGGSYEQYF.

This chain joins TRBV2 and TRBJ2-5; 9 nucleotides match TRBD1. Per the germline V gene, CDR1 is SNHLY and CDR2 is FYNNEI. V dropped 0 bases and J dropped 4; count of bases not matched to a gene: 3. The CDR3 consists of 15 residues. The CDR3 region is CASSEAGQGGETQYF. The CDR3 DNA sequence: TGTGCCAGCAGTGAAGCGGGACAGGGTGGAGAGACCCAGTACTTC.

The V call is TRBV7-9, the J call TRBJ2-5, with TRBD2 as a possible D gene (6 bases). The V gene lost 5 bases and the J gene lost 5 bases, with 39 bases spanning the gap. The CDR3 is made up of 22 amino acids. Per germline, CDR1 SEHNR and CDR2 FQNEAQ (reference sequence). The chain's CDR3 is CASSTTLLTGRRWTAGRETQYF. The CDR3 bases are TGTGCCAGCAGCACTACCTTGTTGACGGGCCGCCGATGGACGGCGGGGCGGGAGACCCAGTACTTC.

CDR3 protein: CASSYQPPFRGGGQETQYF. The CDR3 DNA reads as TGCGCCAGCAGCTACCAACCCCCCTTCCGTGGGGGGGGCCAAGAGACCCAGTACTTC. The V call is TRBV5-1, the J call TRBJ2-5, with 7 positions matching TRBD2. V lost 3 bases, J lost 1 base, and 18 bases stayed unmatched. There are 19 residues in the CDR3. CDR1 and CDR2 (germline): SGHRS, YFSETQ.

The chain uses TRBV6-6 and TRBJ2-7, with D perhaps TRBD1 (6 bases). The CDR3 sequence is 14 residues long. Germline V gives CDR1 MNHNY, CDR2 SVGAGI (reference sequence). V gave up 6 bases and J gave up 7 bases, with 19 bases separating them. In nucleotides, the CDR3 is TGTGCCAGCAGGACCTCCGGACAGCTGTGGGAGCAGTACTTC. This encodes CASRTSGQLWEQYF.

The rearrangement links TRBV28 to TRBJ1-1; 7 positions agree with TRBD1. After removal of 4 bases from V and 0 bases from J, the junction contained 14 bases not matched to a gene. CDR3 size: 18 residues. Germline CDR1 and CDR2: MDHEN and SYDVKM. In nucleotides, the CDR3 is TGTGCCAGCAGTTCAGGGGGATGGCAGGACCGCATGAACACTGAAGCTTTCTTT. Translating gives CASSSGGWQDRMNTEAFF.

CDR3 amino acids: CASSSQGVPTEAFF. DNA for the CDR3: TGTGCCAGCAGCTCTCAAGGGGTTCCGACTGAAGCTTTCTTT. The V and J genes are TRBV5-8 and TRBJ1-1; D might be TRBD1 (5 bases). The CDR3 has 14 residues. Germline-derived CDR1 and CDR2 are SGHTS and YDEGEE. V lost 3 bases, J lost 5 bases, and 14 bases lay in between.

This clone was recorded only once. The chain couples TRBV3-1 (or the pseudogene TRBV3-2) to TRBJ1-1; 9 nucleotides line up with TRBD1. CDR1 is LGHDT, CDR2 YNNKEL, per germline (reference sequence). The CDR3 is 14 residues long. V gave up 2 bases and J gave up 4 bases; unmatched junction bases: 2. The CDR3 spells CASSQPGQGTEAFF. CDR3 nucleotides: TGTGCCAGCAGCCAACCGGGACAGGGCACTGAAGCTTTCTTT.

The V gene is TRBV18, the J gene TRBJ2-7; 9 bases are shared with TRBD1. CDR3 length: 15 residues. CDR1 is KGHSH and CDR2 is LQKENI in the germline V gene. V trimming: 6 bases; J trimming: 6 bases; junction bases outside the gene matches: 12. The DNA for the CDR3 is TGTGCCAGCTCCCCAGGGCCGGGACAGGGTTCCGAGCAGTACGTC. Translated: CASSPGPGQGSEQYV.

V usage is TRBV19 and J usage is TRBJ1-1, with D possibly being TRBD1 (5 bases). The CDR3 consists of 13 residues. Germline CDR1 reads LNHDA; CDR2 reads SQIVND (reference sequence). V gave up 11 bases and J gave up 6 bases, with 19 bases separating them. CDR3 protein: CASKGQGPPEAFF. DNA of the CDR3: TGTGCCTCAAAAGGTCAGGGCCCCCCTGAAGCTTTCTTT.

The V gene is TRBV6-5, the J gene TRBJ1-4, with a possible D match to TRBD1 (6 bases). CDR3 length equals 14 residues. Deletions cut 6 bases from V and 5 bases from J, with 13 bases between. Germline loops: CDR1 MNHEY, CDR2 SVGAGI. CDR3 region: CASRGQLGNEKLFF. CDR3 coding DNA: TGTGCCAGCAGAGGACAGTTGGGCAATGAAAAACTGTTTTTT.

This chain joins TRBV5-8 and TRBJ2-5, with TRBD1 identical over 8 bases. CDR1 is SGHTS and CDR2 is YDEGEE in the germline V gene. The length of the CDR3 is 16 residues. Trimming cost V 0 bases and J 2 bases; bases outside gene matches: 6. In DNA, the CDR3 is TGTGCCAGCAGCTTGGGGACAGGGAATGTGCAAGAGACCCAGTACTTC. Protein sequence: CASSLGTGNVQETQYF.

This clone was recorded only once. The rearrangement links TRBV10-3 to TRBJ2-2, with D tentatively TRBD1 (6 bases). Germline CDR1 ENHRY, CDR2 SYGVKD. This CDR3 contains 14 residues. V lost 5 bases and J 5 bases, leaving 12 bases between the germline ends. Here the CDR3 DNA reads TGTGCCATCAGTACAGGGACACCGACCGGGGAGCTGTTTTTT. Protein sequence: CAISTGTPTGELFF.

This chain connects TRBV5-5 to TRBJ1-2, with 7 positions matching TRBD1. The J segment lost 4 bases and the V segment lost 2 bases, leaving 8 bases of the junction unmatched. CDR3 length equals 15 residues. Germline CDR1 reads SGHKS; CDR2 reads YYEKEE (reference sequence). CDR3 nucleotide sequence: TGTGCCAGCAGCTTTGGACCGGGACAGTTCTATGGCTACACCTTC. Translation gives CASSFGPGQFYGYTF.

The chain links TRBV7-2 to TRBJ2-3; D possibly corresponds to TRBD2 (6 bases). From germline, CDR1 is SGHTA and CDR2 FQGNSA. V gave up 3 bases and J gave up 2 bases, with 12 bases separating them. The CDR3 is made up of 15 amino acids. The DNA of the CDR3 is TGTGCCAGCAGCTTTGTTAGCGGCCTCACAGATACGCAGTATTTT. It is translated as CASSFVSGLTDTQYF.

The V gene is TRBV19, the J gene TRBJ1-3, with 7 nucleotides matching TRBD1. The CDR3 has 16 amino acids. Germline values: CDR1 LNHDA, CDR2 SQIVND (reference sequence). Losses at the gene ends were 6 bases for V and 0 bases for J; bases not matched to a gene: 8. The CDR3 DNA sequence: TGTGCCAGTAGCCCTAGGGGGCCAGACTCTGGAAACACCATATATTTT. As protein: CASSPRGPDSGNTIYF.

Worth noting for this clone: This CDR3 is also generated by other DNA sequences in the sample. This rearrangement joins TRBV5-1 to TRBJ2-1, with TRBD2 matching over 12 bases. The CDR3 consists of 15 residues. V dropped 4 bases and J dropped 9; count of bases not matched to a gene: 8. Germline loops: CDR1 SGHRS, CDR2 YFSETQ. The chain's CDR3 is CASSPGLAGPGEQFF. The CDR3 DNA reads as TGCGCCAGCAGCCCTGGACTAGCGGGACCGGGTGAGCAGTTCTTC. Full variable domain (rest looked up from reference TRBV5-1 and TRBJ2-1): KAGVTQTPRYLIKTRGQQVTLSCSPISGHRSVSWYQQTPGQGLQFLFEYFSETQRNKGNFPGRFSGRQFSNSRSEMNVSTLELGDSALYLCASSPGLAGPGEQFFGPGTRLTVL.

The chain employs TRBV7-6 and TRBJ2-2, with TRBD2 matching 8 bases. CDR3 length: 16 amino acids. The junction had 5 bases not matched to a gene; V was cut back by 5 bases and J by 0 bases. The V gene's germline CDR1 is SGHVS and CDR2 FNYEAQ. CDR3 nucleotide sequence: TGTGCCAGCAGCCAACGGGGGGGCACGAACACCGGGGAGCTGTTTTTT. Protein: CASSQRGGTNTGELFF.